This TCR beta chain was profiled in a study of PD-L1 blockade in urothelial cancer. Study as a whole: T cell content in blood samples showed a median of about 140,000. Study-wide findings and caveats: Sub-median blood TCR clonality before treatment predicted longer survival.

PCRs each included synthetic TCR analog templates spiked in. TCRdb's table, derived via immunoSEQ multiplex PCR, lists solely in-frame clones and lacks some. The table has roughly 76,000 clones, 85% to 95% seen once. Sample time point: peripheral blood 6 weeks after treatment start. The cohort comprised individuals with locally advanced or metastatic urothelial carcinoma. Germline-derived CDR1 and CDR2 are SGHKS and YYEKEE (reference sequence). The CDR3 has 16 amino acids. Between the trimmed V and J ends, which lost 0 bases and 0 bases, there was a span of 13 bases. On this clone itself: No antigen is known for it.

The chain joins TRBV5-5 to TRBJ2-7; D gene unclear. This receptor was taken from a woman of 80 years or more with urothelial cancer. The source material was PBMCs, sampled around atezolizumab (anti-PD-L1) treatment. The CDR3 sequence: CASSLVSGSSSYEQYF. The CDR3 DNA sequence: TGTGCCAGCAGCTTGGTGTCCGGGTCTAGCTCCTACGAGCAGTACTTC.